The sequence of this T cell receptor beta chain was determined in a study of cytomegalovirus exposure and HLA in healthy donors. Study findings and constraints: Three chains tied to CMV proved CMV antigen-specific in vitro. In the analysis, some V segments, TRBV6-2 and TRBV6-3 included, were excluded as indistinguishable.

As to this clone: Its specificity is not known.

The V end lost 7 bases, the J end lost 2 bases, and 14 bases lay between the germline ends. Germline V CDR1 and CDR2: MNHNS, SASEGT. The CDR3 runs to 14 residues. PCR amplification relied on 60 Vbeta primers (plus 13 Jbeta primers). The repertoire was sequenced with immunoSEQ multiplex PCR; TCRdb's copy has only in-frame clones and lacks some. The data show about 100,000 clones, around three quarters seen once. This clonotype was obtained from a man younger than 45 in good health and CMV-seronegative. Specimen: PBMCs. The gene calls are TRBV6-1 and TRBJ2-5; tentatively, D is TRBD2 (5 bases). This CDR3 is CASTPRRIQETQYF. CDR3 in DNA: TGTGCCAGCACCCCAAGGAGGATTCAAGAGACCCAGTACTTC.